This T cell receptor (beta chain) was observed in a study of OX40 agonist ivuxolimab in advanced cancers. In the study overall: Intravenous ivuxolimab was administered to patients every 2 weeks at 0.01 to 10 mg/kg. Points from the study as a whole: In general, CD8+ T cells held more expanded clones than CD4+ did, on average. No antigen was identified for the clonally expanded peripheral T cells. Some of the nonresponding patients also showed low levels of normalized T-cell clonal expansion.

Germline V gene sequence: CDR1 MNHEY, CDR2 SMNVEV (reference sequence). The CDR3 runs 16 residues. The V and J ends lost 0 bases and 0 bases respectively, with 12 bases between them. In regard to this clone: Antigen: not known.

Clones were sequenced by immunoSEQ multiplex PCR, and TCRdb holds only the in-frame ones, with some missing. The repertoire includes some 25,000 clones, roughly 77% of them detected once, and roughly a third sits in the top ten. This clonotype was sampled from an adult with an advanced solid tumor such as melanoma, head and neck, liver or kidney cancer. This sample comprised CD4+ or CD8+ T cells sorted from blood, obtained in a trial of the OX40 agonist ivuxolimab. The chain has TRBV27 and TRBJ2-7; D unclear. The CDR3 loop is CASSLSFTSSSYEQYF. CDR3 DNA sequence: TGTGCCAGCAGTTTATCGTTTACAAGTAGCTCCTACGAGCAGTACTTC.